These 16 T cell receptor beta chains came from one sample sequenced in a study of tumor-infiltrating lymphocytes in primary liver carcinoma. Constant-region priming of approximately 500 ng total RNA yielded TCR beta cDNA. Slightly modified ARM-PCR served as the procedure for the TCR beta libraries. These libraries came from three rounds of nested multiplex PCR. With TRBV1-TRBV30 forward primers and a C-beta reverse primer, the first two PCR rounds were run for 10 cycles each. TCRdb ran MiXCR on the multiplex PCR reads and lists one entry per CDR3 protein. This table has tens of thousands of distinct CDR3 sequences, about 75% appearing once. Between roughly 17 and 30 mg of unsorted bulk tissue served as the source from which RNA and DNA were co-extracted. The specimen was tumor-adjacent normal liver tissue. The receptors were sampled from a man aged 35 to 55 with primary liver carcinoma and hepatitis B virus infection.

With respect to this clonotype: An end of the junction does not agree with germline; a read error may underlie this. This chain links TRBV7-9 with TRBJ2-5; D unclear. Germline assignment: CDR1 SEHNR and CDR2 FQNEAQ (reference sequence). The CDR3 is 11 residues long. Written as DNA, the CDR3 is TGTGTCAGCAGCCTGAAAGAGACCCAGTATTTC. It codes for CVSSLKETQYF.

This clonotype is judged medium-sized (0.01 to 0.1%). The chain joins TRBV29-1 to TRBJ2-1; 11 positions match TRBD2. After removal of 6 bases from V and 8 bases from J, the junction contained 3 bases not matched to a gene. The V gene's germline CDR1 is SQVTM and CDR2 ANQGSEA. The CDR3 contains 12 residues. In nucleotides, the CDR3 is TGCAGCGTCCGACTAGCGGGATATGAGCAGTTCTTC. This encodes CSVRLAGYEQFF.

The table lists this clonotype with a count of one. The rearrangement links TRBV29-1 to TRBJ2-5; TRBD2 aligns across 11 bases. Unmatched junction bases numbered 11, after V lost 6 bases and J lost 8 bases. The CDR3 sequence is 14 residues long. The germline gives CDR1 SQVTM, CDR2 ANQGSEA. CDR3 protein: CSVDLAGGSVTQYF. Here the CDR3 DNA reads TGCAGCGTGGACTTAGCGGGAGGGAGTGTAACCCAGTACTTC.

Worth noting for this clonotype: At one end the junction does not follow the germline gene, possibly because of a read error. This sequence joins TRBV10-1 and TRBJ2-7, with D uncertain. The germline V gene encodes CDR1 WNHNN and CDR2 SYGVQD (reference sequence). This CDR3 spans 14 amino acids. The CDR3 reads CANSEPARPYEQYF. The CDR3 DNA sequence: TGCGCCAACAGTGAACCGGCAAGACCATATGAGCAGTACTTC.

In nucleotides, the CDR3 is TGTGCCAGCAGCACGACTTTGAGCTCCTACAATGAGCAGTTCTTC. It translates to CASSTTLSSYNEQFF. V and J are TRBV11-2 and TRBJ2-1; no reliable D call. V lost 5 bases and J lost 0, with 11 bases in between. The CDR3 contains 15 residues. Germline V gene lookup returns CDR1 SGHAT and CDR2 FQNNGV.

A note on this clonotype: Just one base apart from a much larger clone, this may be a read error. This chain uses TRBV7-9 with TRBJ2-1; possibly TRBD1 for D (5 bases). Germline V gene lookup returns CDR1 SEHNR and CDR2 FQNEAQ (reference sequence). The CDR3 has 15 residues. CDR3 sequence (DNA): TGTGCCAGCAGCTTAGTGGGGCAGACATACAATGTGCAGTTCTTC. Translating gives CASSLVGQTYNVQFF. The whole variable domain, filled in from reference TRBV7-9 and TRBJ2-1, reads DTGVSQNPRHKITKRGQNVTFRCDPISEHNRLYWYRQTLGQGPEFLTYFQNEAQLEKSRLLSDRFSAERPKGSFSTLEIQRTEQGDSAMYLCASSLVGQTYNVQFFGPGTRLTVL.

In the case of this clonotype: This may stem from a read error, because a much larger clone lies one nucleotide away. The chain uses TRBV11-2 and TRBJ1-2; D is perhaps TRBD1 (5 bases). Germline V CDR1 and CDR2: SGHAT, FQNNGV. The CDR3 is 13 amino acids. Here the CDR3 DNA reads TGTGCCAGTACCGACAGCTTTAACTATAGCTACACCTTC. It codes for CASTDSFNYSYTF.

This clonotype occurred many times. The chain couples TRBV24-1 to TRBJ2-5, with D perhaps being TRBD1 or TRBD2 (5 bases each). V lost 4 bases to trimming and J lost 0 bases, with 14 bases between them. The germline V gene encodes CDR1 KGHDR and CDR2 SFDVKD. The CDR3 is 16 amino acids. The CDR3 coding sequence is TGTGCCACCAGTGACCACCACCGGGACCACCAAGAGACCCAGTACTTC. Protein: CATSDHHRDHQETQYF.

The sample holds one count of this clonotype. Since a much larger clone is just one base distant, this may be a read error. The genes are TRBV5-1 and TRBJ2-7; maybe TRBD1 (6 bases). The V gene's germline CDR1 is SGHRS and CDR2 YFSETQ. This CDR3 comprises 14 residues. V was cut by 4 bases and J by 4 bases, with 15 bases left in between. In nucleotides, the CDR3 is TGCGCCAGCAGCATCTTGGGACAAGAGTACGAGCAGTACTTC. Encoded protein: CASSILGQEYEQYF. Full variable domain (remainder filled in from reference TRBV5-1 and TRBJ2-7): KAGVTQTPRYLIKTRGQQVTLSCSPISGHRSVSWYQQTPGQGLQFLFEYFSETQRNKGNFPGRFSGRQFSNSRSEMNVSTLELGDSALYLCASSILGQEYEQYFGPGTRLTVT.

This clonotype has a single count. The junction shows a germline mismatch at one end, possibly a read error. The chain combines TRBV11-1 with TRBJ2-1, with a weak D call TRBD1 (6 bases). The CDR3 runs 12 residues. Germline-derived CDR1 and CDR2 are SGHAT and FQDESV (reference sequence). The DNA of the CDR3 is TGTGTCAGCGCAGGGGTCTACAATGAGCAGTCCTTC. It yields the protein CVSAGVYNEQSF.

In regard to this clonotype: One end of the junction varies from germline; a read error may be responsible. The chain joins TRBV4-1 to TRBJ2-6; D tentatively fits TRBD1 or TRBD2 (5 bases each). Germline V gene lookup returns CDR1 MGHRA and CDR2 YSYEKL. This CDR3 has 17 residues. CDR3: CANSQEGLGSGANVLTF. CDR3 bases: TGCGCCAACAGCCAAGAGGGGTTGGGGTCTGGGGCCAACGTCCTGACCTTC.

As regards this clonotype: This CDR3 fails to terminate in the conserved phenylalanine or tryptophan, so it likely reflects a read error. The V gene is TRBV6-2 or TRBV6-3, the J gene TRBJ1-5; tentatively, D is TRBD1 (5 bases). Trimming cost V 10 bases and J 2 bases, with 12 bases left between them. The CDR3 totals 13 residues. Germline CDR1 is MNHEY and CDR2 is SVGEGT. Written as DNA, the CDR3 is TGTGCCACACGAGGGGACGGCAATCAGCCCCAGCATTTA. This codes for CATRGDGNQPQHL.

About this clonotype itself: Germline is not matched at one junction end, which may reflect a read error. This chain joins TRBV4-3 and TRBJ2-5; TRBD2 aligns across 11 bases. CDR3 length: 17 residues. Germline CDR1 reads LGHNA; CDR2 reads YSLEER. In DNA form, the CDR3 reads TGCTCCAGCAGCCTAGCGGCTAGCGGGAGGACTGGTGAGACCCAGTACTTC. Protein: CSSSLAASGRTGETQYF.

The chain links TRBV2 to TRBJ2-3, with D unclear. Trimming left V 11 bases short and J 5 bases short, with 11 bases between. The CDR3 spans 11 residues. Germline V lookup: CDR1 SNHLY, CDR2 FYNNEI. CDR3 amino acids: CACSFEDTQYF. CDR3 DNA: TGTGCCTGTAGTTTCGAAGATACGCAGTATTTT.

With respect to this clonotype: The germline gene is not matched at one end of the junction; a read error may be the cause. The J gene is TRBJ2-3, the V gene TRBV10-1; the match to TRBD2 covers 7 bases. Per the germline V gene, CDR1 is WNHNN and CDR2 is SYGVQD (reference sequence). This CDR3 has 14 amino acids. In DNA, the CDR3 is TGCGCCAGTAGTGAGGAGCGGGACACAGATACGCAGTATTTT. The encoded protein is CASSEERDTDTQYF.

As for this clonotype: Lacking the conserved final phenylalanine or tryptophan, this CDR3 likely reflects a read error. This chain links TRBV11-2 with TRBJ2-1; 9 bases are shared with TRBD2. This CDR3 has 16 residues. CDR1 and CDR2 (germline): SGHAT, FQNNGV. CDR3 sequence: CVSNLELLAGMNEQFL. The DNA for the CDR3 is TGTGTCAGCAACTTAGAGCTCCTAGCGGGAATGAATGAGCAGTTCCTA.